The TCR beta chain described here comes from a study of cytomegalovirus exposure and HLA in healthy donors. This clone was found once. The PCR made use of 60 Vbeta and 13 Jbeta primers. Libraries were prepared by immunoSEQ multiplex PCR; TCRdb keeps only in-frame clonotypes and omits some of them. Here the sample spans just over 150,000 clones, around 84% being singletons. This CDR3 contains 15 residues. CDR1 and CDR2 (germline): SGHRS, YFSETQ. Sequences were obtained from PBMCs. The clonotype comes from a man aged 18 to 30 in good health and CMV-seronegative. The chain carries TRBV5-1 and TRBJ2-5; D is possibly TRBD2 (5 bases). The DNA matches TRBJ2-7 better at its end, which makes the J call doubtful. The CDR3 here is CASRRDDTSSYEQYF. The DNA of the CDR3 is TGCGCCAGCAGGCGAGACGATACTAGCTCCTACGAGCAGTACTTC.